Following are 20 T cell receptor beta chains from one sample sequenced in a study of T cell responses to AZD1222 COVID-19 vaccine. Data came from immunoSEQ multiplex PCR; TCRdb stores just in-frame clones and leaves some out. This sample has tens of thousands of clones, with 90% found just once. Here the sequenced sample was peripheral blood, taken on day 0 of AZD1222 vaccination. Receptor source: an adult in good health.

V is TRBV28 and J is TRBJ1-4, with 8 bases matching TRBD1. Trimming cost V 6 bases and J 8 bases; bases outside gene matches: 11. The germline V gene has CDR1 MDHEN and CDR2 SYDVKM. The CDR3 loop spans 15 amino acids. CDR3 bases: TGTGCCAGCAGGACTTCAGGGGGCAATCACGAAAAACTGTTTTTT. Protein: CASRTSGGNHEKLFF.

The rearrangement links TRBV6-5 to TRBJ2-7; 9 nucleotides align to TRBD2. This CDR3 is built from 15 residues. CDR1 is MNHEY and CDR2 is SVGAGI in the germline V gene. The ends lost 10 bases at V and 4 bases at J; junction bases unmatched: 14. The CDR3 coding sequence is TGTGCCACCCTTAAGGGTAGCGGGGGCCTATACGAGCAGTACTTC. The encoded protein is CATLKGSGGLYEQYF.

This clone occurred once. The chain is built from TRBV23-1 and TRBJ2-7; D is possibly TRBD2 (5 bases). TRBV23-1 falls under the ORF class, with uncertain function. The CDR3 extends over 15 amino acids. V lost 1 base, J lost 0 bases, and 10 bases lay in between. Here the CDR3 reads CASSQLAGRSYEQYF. CDR3 nucleotide sequence: TGCGCCAGCAGTCAATTGGCGGGCCGCTCCTACGAGCAGTACTTC.

The chain has TRBV19 and TRBJ2-4; D perhaps matches TRBD1 (6 bases). Trimming stripped 1 base from V and 7 bases from J, with 26 bases between. This CDR3 has 19 amino acids. The germline CDR1 and CDR2 sequences are LNHDA and SQIVND (reference sequence). The CDR3 sequence: CASSIASDRSPMVRNIQYF. Written as DNA, the CDR3 is TGTGCCAGTAGTATAGCTTCCGACAGGTCCCCGATGGTCCGGAACATTCAGTACTTC.

The V call is TRBV6-2 or TRBV6-3, the J call TRBJ2-7; D might be TRBD1 (6 bases). This CDR3 contains 14 residues. Trimming took off 4 bases at V and 1 base at J, with 11 bases between the two ends. Per the germline V gene, CDR1 is MNHEY and CDR2 is SVGEGT. The CDR3 bases are TGTGCCAGCAGTTCCACGGACAGATCCTACGAGCAGTACTTC. Translation gives CASSSTDRSYEQYF.

The DNA for the CDR3 is TGTGCCAGCAGCGGCCGTGGGGGTGACACTGAAGCTTTCTTT. Its translation is CASSGRGGDTEAFF. The chain recombines TRBV7-9 with TRBJ1-1; weak D call: TRBD1 (5 bases). The CDR3 sequence is 14 residues long. Trimming took off 5 bases at V and 3 bases at J, with 13 bases between the two ends. Germline values: CDR1 SEHNR, CDR2 FQNEAQ (reference sequence).

V and J are TRBV3-1 (or the pseudogene TRBV3-2) and TRBJ1-6, with a weak D call TRBD1 (6 bases). The CDR3 is 14 residues long. Trimming pared 4 bases from V and 4 bases from J, leaving 8 bases between. Germline V CDR1 and CDR2: LGHDT, YNNKEL (reference sequence). The DNA of the CDR3 is TGTGCCAGCAGCCCGGACAGATATAATTCACCCCTCCACTTT. It encodes CASSPDRYNSPLHF.

The J gene is TRBJ2-1, the V gene TRBV2; 7 nucleotides align to TRBD1. The CDR3 totals 15 residues. Germline-derived CDR1 and CDR2 are SNHLY and FYNNEI. The trim removed 8 bases at V and 6 bases at J, leaving 13 bases unmatched. CDR3 nucleotides: TGTGCCAGCTCTCAAGGGGCAGGGGGTGTCAATGAGCAGTTCTTC. Its translation: CASSQGAGGVNEQFF. Drawing the rest from reference TRBV2 and TRBJ2-1, the complete variable domain is EPEVTQTPSHQVTQMGQEVILRCVPISNHLYFYWYRQILGQKVEFLVSFYNNEISEKSEIFDDQFSVERPDGSNFTLKIRSTKLEDSAMYFCASSQGAGGVNEQFFGPGTRLTVL.

This sequence joins TRBV5-1 and TRBJ1-4, with a weak D call TRBD1 (6 bases). The CDR3 contains 14 residues. The V and J ends lost 2 bases and 5 bases respectively, with 10 bases between them. Germline V gives CDR1 SGHRS, CDR2 YFSETQ. The CDR3 DNA reads as TGCGCCAGCAGCTTACAGGGAGGGAATGAAAAACTGTTTTTT. Its protein is CASSLQGGNEKLFF. The full variable domain, in which reference TRBV5-1 and TRBJ1-4 provide the parts outside the CDR3, is KAGVTQTPRYLIKTRGQQVTLSCSPISGHRSVSWYQQTPGQGLQFLFEYFSETQRNKGNFPGRFSGRQFSNSRSEMNVSTLELGDSALYLCASSLQGGNEKLFFGSGTQLSVL.

V and J are TRBV5-5 and TRBJ2-3; 11 bases agree with TRBD2. V lost 4 bases to trimming and J lost 0 bases; unmatched junction nucleotides: 7. CDR1 SGHKS and CDR2 YYEKEE come from the germline V gene (reference sequence). This CDR3 has 17 amino acids. CDR3 nucleotide sequence: TGTGCCAGCAGCCCTCGACTAGCGGGGATGAGCACAGATACGCAGTATTTT. Protein: CASSPRLAGMSTDTQYF.

V is TRBV27 and J is TRBJ2-2, with 9 bases identical to TRBD2. CDR3 size: 17 residues. Germline V gene data show CDR1 as MNHEY and CDR2 as SMNVEV (reference sequence). The J segment lost 4 bases and the V segment lost 3 bases, leaving 9 bases of the junction unmatched. The CDR3 region has the DNA TGTGCCAGCAGTTTGCGGCCCGGGACTAGCCCCACCGGGGAGCTGTTTTTT. It yields the protein CASSLRPGTSPTGELFF.

The chain couples TRBV11-1 to TRBJ2-5; perhaps D is TRBD1 or TRBD2 (5 bases each). The V end was cut by 1 base, the J end by 4 bases, with 16 bases between. CDR1 is SGHAT and CDR2 is FQDESV in the germline V gene (reference sequence). This CDR3 comprises 16 residues. CDR3 amino acids: CASSLDLVPGGETQYF. In nucleotides, the CDR3 is TGTGCCAGCAGCTTAGATCTAGTCCCTGGGGGAGAGACCCAGTACTTC.

The chain carries TRBV7-2 and TRBJ2-3, with a tentative D call TRBD1 (7 bases). The germline V and J ends were trimmed by 6 bases and 0 bases, with 13 bases remaining between them. CDR3 size: 15 residues. CDR1 and CDR2 from the germline V gene are SGHTA and FQGNSA. The chain's CDR3 is CASRIQGTSTDTQYF. The CDR3 nucleotides read TGTGCCAGCAGGATACAGGGGACTAGCACAGATACGCAGTATTTT.

This sequence joins TRBV19 and TRBJ1-4; D may be TRBD1 (5 bases). Germline V lookup: CDR1 LNHDA, CDR2 SQIVND (reference sequence). The CDR3 is 13 amino acids. V was pared by 5 bases and J by 7 bases, with 11 bases between. The chain's CDR3 is CASSRQGSEKLFF. DNA for the CDR3: TGTGCCAGTAGTCGGCAGGGAAGTGAAAAACTGTTTTTT.

The chain carries TRBV6-5 and TRBJ1-1; TRBD1 might be the D (5 bases). This CDR3 has 12 amino acids. The germline gives CDR1 MNHEY, CDR2 SVGAGI. V dropped 4 bases and J dropped 7 bases, with 10 bases sitting between them. CDR3 nucleotide sequence: TGTGCCAGCAGTTCCTACGGGGGTGAAGCTTTCTTT. Translation: CASSSYGGEAFF.

The V and J genes are TRBV7-2 and TRBJ2-5, with 9 bases fitting TRBD2. The CDR3 extends over 15 amino acids. The germline CDR1 and CDR2 sequences are SGHTA and FQGNSA. The J segment lost 5 bases and the V segment lost 7 bases, leaving 11 bases of the junction unmatched. The CDR3 DNA is TGTGCCAGCACCTTTAGCGGGGGCCCCAGGGAGACCCAGTACTTC. Translated: CASTFSGGPRETQYF.

This rearrangement joins TRBV20-1 to TRBJ2-3; 8 nucleotides agree with TRBD2. The V segment lost 3 bases and the J segment 1 base; nucleotides outside the gene matches: 9. From germline, CDR1 is DFQATT and CDR2 SNEGSKA (reference sequence). The CDR3 loop spans 16 amino acids. The CDR3 nucleotides are TGCAGTGCTAGTAACATTATCGGGGGGGGCACAGATACGCAGTATTTT. It specifies CSASNIIGGGTDTQYF.

The chain is built from TRBV4-1 and TRBJ1-2; a weak D match, TRBD1 (5 bases). Germline V gene sequence: CDR1 MGHRA, CDR2 YSYEKL. Trimming took 3 bases from V and 8 from J, leaving 19 bases between them. This CDR3 region has 15 residues. The chain's CDR3 is CASSQGTANLLGYTF. The DNA of the CDR3 is TGCGCCAGCAGCCAGGGGACGGCCAATCTTCTAGGCTACACCTTC.

J is TRBJ2-7 and V is TRBV5-6; 10 nucleotides align to TRBD1. The CDR3 totals 15 residues. Unmatched junction bases numbered 7, after V lost 5 bases and J lost 2 bases. Germline loops: CDR1 SGHDT, CDR2 YYEEEE. DNA for the CDR3: TGTGCCAGCAGACACGTGGGACAGGGGCCCTACGAGCAGTACTTC. This codes for CASRHVGQGPYEQYF.

The rearrangement links TRBV29-1 to TRBJ1-1; possible D gene TRBD1, 5 bases. Trimming removed 4 bases at V and 1 base at J, with 13 bases between. Germline CDR1 SQVTM, CDR2 ANQGSEA. The length of the CDR3 is 14 residues. CDR3 loop: CSVGKGRENTEAFF. In DNA form, the CDR3 reads TGCAGCGTTGGAAAGGGCAGGGAGAACACTGAAGCTTTCTTT.